Sequencing of this TCR beta chain was carried out in a study of T-cell reconstitution after alpha-beta-depleted transplantation in children. In this sample, this clonotype turned up many times. For TCRbeta, the library was prepared with unique molecular identifiers. Using its own MiXCR run on the PCR reads, TCRdb lists one record per CDR3 protein. The table records around 370,000 distinct CDR3 sequences, approximately 10% of them present only once. CDR3 length: 21 amino acids. J lost 2 bases, V lost 4 bases, and 20 bases had no gene match. Germline CDR1 reads SGHRS; CDR2 reads YFSETQ. This receptor was taken from a human donor who donated a stem cell graft to a child with acute lymphoblastic leukemia. This chain links TRBV5-1 with TRBJ2-3, with TRBD1 matching over 12 bases. Sequences were derived from PBMCs from the stem cell graft donor, sampled from the stem cell graft. CDR3 DNA sequence: TGCGCCAGCAGCCGCCTTACCGGGACAGGGGGCCTAGCGGGATACACAGATACGCAGTATTTT. Amino acids: CASSRLTGTGGLAGYTDTQYF.